This TCR beta chain was documented in a study of control samples from healthy donors and cancer patients. The table came from immunoSEQ multiplex PCR; TCRdb's copy has only in-frame clones and leaves some out. The table has about 79,000 clones, 93% seen once; the top ten hold around 1.3%. There are 14 residues in the CDR3. Trimming took 0 bases from V and 8 from J, leaving 12 bases between them. CDR1 and CDR2 (germline): SGHDT, YYEEEE. The sequenced sample was PBMCs. The V and J genes are TRBV5-6 and TRBJ1-5; D is uncertain. The clonotype originates from a woman aged 40 to 55 with lung cancer. The CDR3, as DNA: TGTGCCAGCAGCTTGGCCCCGGGTCGTGAGCCCCAGCATTTT. This translates into CASSLAPGREPQHF.